The rows below give T cell receptor beta chains drawn from one sample of a study of Ad26.COV2.S vaccination and SARS-CoV-2 variants. Sequencing was performed with immunoSEQ multiplex PCR; in TCRdb, only in-frame clones are kept and a portion is missing. The data contain 300,000 to 500,000 clones, approximately 90% of them seen just once; the ten biggest clones take up about 3.6%. The source was peripheral blood, collected in a trial of Ad26.COV2.S vaccine versus placebo. All receptors come from a person between 18 and 65 years old who received the Ad26.COV2.S COVID-19 vaccine or a placebo. Both conserved end residues are part of each CDR3. D genes are given only for firm matches. Not every row has a clone size; where given, it reads once, few, many or a size class.

d_gene,j_gene,abundance,v_gene,CDR3nt,CDR3aa
-,TRBJ1-4,once,TRBV27,TGTGCCAGCAGGCAAAAAACGACCTACAGGACGTTCGAAAAACTGTTTTTT,CASRQKTTYRTFEKLFF
-,TRBJ2-5,-,TRBV5-5,TGTGCCAGCAGCAGTATTGGGAGCCTAGTCCAAGAGACCCAGTACTTC,CASSSIGSLVQETQYF
TRBD2,TRBJ2-7,-,TRBV19,TGTGCCAGTAGTATACCGGGACTAGATAGCGAGCAGTACTTC,CASSIPGLDSEQYF
-,TRBJ1-2,-,TRBV4-1,TGCGCCAGCAGCAAACGCGACGCCGATAGGGGCTACACCTTC,CASSKRDADRGYTF
TRBD1,TRBJ2-7,-,TRBV2,TGTGCCAGCTTCAGAGGACAGGAAGGCTACGAGCAGTACTTC,CASFRGQEGYEQYF
-,TRBJ2-6,-,TRBV7-9,TGTGCCAGCAGCGGGTTCTCTGGGGCCAACGTCCTGACTTTC,CASSGFSGANVLTF
-,TRBJ2-3,-,TRBV24-1,TGTGCCACGAGTCGGGACAAGGGCACAGATACGCAGTATTTT,CATSRDKGTDTQYF
-,TRBJ1-2,-,TRBV24-1,TGTGCCACCAGTGACCCGGACGGTAACTATGGCTACACCTTC,CATSDPDGNYGYTF
-,TRBJ1-1,-,TRBV5-6,TGTGCCAGCAGCTTAAGTCGGAGAGAAGCTTTCTTT,CASSLSRREAFF
-,TRBJ2-2,-,TRBV27,TGTGCCAGCAGTTTTTTGGTTTCCGGGGAGCTGTTTTTT,CASSFLVSGELFF
TRBD1,TRBJ1-6,-,TRBV10-2,TGCGCCAGCAGTGACCCGAGGGGACAGGGTAGAAATTCACCCCTCCACTTT,CASSDPRGQGRNSPLHF
-,TRBJ2-1,-,TRBV9,TGTGCCAGCAGCGCAGAGCCGGGACCACTACAGGACAATGAGCAGTTCTTC,CASSAEPGPLQDNEQFF
-,TRBJ1-3,-,TRBV7-2,TGTGCCAGCAGTTTTATGACAGTTAACTCTGGAAACACCATATATTTT,CASSFMTVNSGNTIYF
-,TRBJ2-7,-,TRBV10-3,TGTGCCATCAGTGAGTCGATGGGGGTGGTCGAGCAGTACTTC,CAISESMGVVEQYF
-,TRBJ2-7,-,TRBV29-1,TGCAGCGTTGAAGATCAGGACAGACCCTACGAGCAGTACTTC,CSVEDQDRPYEQYF
-,TRBJ2-3,-,TRBV7-8,TGTGCCAGCAGCTTCTCGACGCGGGGGCCCGAATCACCGCCTAGCACAGATACGCAGTATTTT,CASSFSTRGPESPPSTDTQYF
-,TRBJ2-3,-,TRBV5-4,TGTGCCAGCAGCTTGGGTGGGCCTTTGACAGATACGCAGTATTTT,CASSLGGPLTDTQYF
TRBD1,TRBJ2-7,-,TRBV9,TGTGCCAGCAGCGTGGGACAGGGAGCCTACGAGCAGTACTTC,CASSVGQGAYEQYF
-,TRBJ2-5,-,TRBV6-5,TGTGCCAGCAGTTACGGGGGGCCGCAAGAGACCCAGTACTTC,CASSYGGPQETQYF